The TCR beta chain under discussion was sequenced for a study of cytomegalovirus exposure and HLA in healthy donors. Study results and caveats: Clonal expansion was found to be greater in HLA-associated TCR beta chains than in equally common others in a later analysis.

The PCR was carried out with 60 Vbeta primers and 13 Jbeta primers. Using immunoSEQ multiplex PCR, the repertoire was profiled, and TCRdb retains in-frame clones only, with some absent. Of roughly 200,000 clones in the sample, 70% to 75% are singletons; the top ten hold roughly 2.8%. This clone was seen a handful of times. The antigen remains unidentified. Sequencing used PBMCs. This sequence originates from a male donor in good health and CMV-seronegative.

The CDR3 DNA follows: TGTGCCAGCAGCTTAGCTGCTAGCGGGGGATACAATGAGCAGTTCTTC. Protein sequence: CASSLAASGGYNEQFF. The chain carries TRBV7-9 and TRBJ2-1, with 10 bases matching TRBD2. In germline, CDR1 is SEHNR, CDR2 FQNEAQ (reference sequence). V was clipped by 0 bases and J by 4 bases; unmatched bases: 3. The CDR3 covers 16 residues.